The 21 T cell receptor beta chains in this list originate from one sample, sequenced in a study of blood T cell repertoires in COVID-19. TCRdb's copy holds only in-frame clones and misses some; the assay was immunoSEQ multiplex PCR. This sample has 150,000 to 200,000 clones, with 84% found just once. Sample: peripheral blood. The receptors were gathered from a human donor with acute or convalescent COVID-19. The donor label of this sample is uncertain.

CDR3 protein: CASSVGGGGNTIYF. The DNA for the CDR3 is TGTGCCAGCAGCGTAGGGGGAGGTGGAAACACCATATATTTT. The rearrangement links TRBV9 to TRBJ1-3; no definite D call. This CDR3 spans 14 amino acids. Germline CDR1 reads SGDLS; CDR2 reads YYNGEE. Trimming took 0 bases from V and 3 from J, leaving 7 bases between them.

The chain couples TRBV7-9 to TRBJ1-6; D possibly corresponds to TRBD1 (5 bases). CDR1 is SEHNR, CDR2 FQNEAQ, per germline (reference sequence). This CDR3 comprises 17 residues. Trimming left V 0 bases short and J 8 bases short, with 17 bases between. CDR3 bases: TGTGCCAGCAGCTTAGCGGGCCTATCAGGGCCCGATTCACCCCTCCACTTT. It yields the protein CASSLAGLSGPDSPLHF.

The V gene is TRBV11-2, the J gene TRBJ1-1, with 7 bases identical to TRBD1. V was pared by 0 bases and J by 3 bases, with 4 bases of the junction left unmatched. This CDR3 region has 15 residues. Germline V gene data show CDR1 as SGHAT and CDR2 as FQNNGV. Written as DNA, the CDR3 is TGTGCCAGCAGCTTAGAGGGCAGGGGGGACACTGAAGCTTTCTTT. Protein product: CASSLEGRGDTEAFF.

CDR3 bases: TGTGCCAGCAGCCCGCGCCTAGGACTAGCGGGAGATTTTGACATTCAGTACTTC. Its translation is CASSPRLGLAGDFDIQYF. The genes are TRBV7-3 and TRBJ2-4; 13 bases line up with TRBD2. This CDR3 has 18 amino acids. Germline lookup yields CDR1 SGHTA and CDR2 FQGTGA. J was trimmed by 8 bases and V by 5 bases; bases with no gene match: 15.

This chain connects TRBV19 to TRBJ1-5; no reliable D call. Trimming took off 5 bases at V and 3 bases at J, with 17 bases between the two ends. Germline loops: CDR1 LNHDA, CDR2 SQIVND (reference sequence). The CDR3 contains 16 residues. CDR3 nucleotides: TGTGCCAGTAGTCCTGTAATTGGTGGCTCCAATCAGCCCCAGCATTTT. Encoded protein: CASSPVIGGSNQPQHF. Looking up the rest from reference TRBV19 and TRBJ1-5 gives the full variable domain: DGGITQSPKYLFRKEGQNVTLSCEQNLNHDAMYWYRQDPGQGLRLIYYSQIVNDFQKGDIAEGYSVSREKKESFPLTVTSAQKNPTAFYLCASSPVIGGSNQPQHFGDGTRLSIL.

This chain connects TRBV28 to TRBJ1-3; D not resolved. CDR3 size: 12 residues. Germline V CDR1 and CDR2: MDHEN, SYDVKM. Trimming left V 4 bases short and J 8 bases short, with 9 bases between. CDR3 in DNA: TGTGCCAGCAGTTCGAGCGGTGACACCATATATTTT. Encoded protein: CASSSSGDTIYF.

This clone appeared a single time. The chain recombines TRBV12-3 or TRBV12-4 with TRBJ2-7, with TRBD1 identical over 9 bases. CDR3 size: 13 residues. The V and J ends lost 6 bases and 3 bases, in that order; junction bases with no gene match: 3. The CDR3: CASSRTGDYEQYF. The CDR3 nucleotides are TGTGCCAGCAGCCGGACAGGGGACTACGAGCAGTACTTC.

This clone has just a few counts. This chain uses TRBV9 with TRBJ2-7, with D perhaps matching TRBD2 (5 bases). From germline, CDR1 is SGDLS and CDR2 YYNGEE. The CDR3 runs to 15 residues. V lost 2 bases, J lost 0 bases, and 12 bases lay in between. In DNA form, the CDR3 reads TGTGCCAGCAGCGTTTCGGGGATTTTCTCCTACGAGCAGTACTTC. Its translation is CASSVSGIFSYEQYF.

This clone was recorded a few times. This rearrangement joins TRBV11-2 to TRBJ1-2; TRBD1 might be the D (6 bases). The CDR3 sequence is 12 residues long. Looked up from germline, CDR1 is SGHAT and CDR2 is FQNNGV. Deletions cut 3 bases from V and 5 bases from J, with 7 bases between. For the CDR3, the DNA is TGTGCCAGCAGCTTCGGACAGTATGGCTACACCTTC. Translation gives CASSFGQYGYTF.

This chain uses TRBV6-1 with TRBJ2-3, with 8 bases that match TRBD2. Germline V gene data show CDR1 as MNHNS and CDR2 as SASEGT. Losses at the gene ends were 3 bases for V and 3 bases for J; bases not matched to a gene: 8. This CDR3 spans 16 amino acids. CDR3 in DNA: TGTGCCAGCAGTGAGGTAGCGGGGACCGGGACAGATACGCAGTATTTT. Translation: CASSEVAGTGTDTQYF.

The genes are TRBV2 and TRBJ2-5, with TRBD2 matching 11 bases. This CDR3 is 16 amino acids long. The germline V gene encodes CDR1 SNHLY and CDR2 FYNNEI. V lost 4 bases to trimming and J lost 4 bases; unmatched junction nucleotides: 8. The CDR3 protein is CASSGVSGRAGETQYF. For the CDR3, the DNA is TGTGCCAGCAGTGGCGTTAGCGGGAGGGCCGGAGAGACCCAGTACTTC.

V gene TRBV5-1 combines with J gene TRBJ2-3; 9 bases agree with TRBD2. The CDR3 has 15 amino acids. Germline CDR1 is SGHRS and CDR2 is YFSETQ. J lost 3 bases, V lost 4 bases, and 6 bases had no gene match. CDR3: CASSHSGSETDTQYF. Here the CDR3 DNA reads TGCGCCAGCAGCCATAGCGGGAGTGAAACAGATACGCAGTATTTT.

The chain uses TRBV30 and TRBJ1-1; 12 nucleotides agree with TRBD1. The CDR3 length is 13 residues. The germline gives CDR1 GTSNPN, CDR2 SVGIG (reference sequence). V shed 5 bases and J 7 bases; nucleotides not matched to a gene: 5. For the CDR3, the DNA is TGTGCCTGGGGGACAGGGGGCGACGATGAAGCTTTCTTT. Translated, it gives CAWGTGGDDEAFF.

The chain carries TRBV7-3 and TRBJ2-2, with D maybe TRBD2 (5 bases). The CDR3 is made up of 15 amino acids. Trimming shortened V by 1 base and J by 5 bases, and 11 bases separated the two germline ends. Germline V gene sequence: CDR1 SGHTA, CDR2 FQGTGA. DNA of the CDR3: TGTGCCAGCAGCTTAAGGGCCCCGGGAACCGGGGAGCTGTTTTTT. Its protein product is CASSLRAPGTGELFF.

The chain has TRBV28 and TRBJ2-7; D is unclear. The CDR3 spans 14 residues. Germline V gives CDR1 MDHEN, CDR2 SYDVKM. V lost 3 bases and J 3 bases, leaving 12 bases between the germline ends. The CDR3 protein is CASSLGLPVYEQYF. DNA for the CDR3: TGTGCCAGCAGTTTGGGCTTACCGGTCTACGAGCAGTACTTC.

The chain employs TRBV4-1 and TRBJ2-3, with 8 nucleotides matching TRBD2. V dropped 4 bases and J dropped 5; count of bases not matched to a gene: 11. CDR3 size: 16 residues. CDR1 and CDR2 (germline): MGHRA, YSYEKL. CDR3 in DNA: TGCGCCAGCAGCCCCACCCCGGGACTAGGGGTAGATACGCAGTATTTT. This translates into CASSPTPGLGVDTQYF.

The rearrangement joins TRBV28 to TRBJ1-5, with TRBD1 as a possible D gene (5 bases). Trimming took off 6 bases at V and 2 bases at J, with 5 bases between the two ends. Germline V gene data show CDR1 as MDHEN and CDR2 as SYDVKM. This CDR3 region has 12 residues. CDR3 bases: TGTGCCAGCAGACAGGGCAATCAGCCCCAGCATTTT. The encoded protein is CASRQGNQPQHF.

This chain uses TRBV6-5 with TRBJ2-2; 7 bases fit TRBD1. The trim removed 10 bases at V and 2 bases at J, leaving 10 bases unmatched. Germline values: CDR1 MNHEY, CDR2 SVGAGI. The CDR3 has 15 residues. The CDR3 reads CATFFRGINTGELFF. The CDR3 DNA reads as TGTGCCACCTTCTTCAGGGGGATCAACACCGGGGAGCTGTTTTTT.

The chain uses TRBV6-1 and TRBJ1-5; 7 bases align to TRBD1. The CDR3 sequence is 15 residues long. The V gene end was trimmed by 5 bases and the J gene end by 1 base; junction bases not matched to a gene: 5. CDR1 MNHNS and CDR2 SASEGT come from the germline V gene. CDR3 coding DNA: TGTGCCAGCAGTCAACAGGGGTTGAGCAATCAGCCCCAGCATTTT. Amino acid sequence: CASSQQGLSNQPQHF.

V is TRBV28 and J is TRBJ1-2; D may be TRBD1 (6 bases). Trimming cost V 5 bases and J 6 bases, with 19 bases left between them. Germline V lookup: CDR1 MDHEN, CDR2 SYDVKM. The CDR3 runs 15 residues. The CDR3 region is CASSLIYGGPDGYTF. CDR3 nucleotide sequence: TGTGCCAGCAGTCTTATTTACGGGGGGCCGGATGGCTACACCTTC.

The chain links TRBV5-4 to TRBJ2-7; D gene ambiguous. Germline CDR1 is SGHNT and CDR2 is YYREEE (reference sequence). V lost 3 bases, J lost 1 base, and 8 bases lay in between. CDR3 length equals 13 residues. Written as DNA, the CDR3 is TGTGCCAGCAGCTCTCCCGCGTCCTACGAGCAGTACTTC. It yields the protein CASSSPASYEQYF.